These 28 T cell receptor beta chains were sequenced from one sample in a study of graft-versus-host responses after intestinal transplantation. Data came from immunoSEQ multiplex PCR; TCRdb stores just in-frame clones and leaves some out. The sample includes around 10,000 clones, about 33% of them seen just once. The sample here was alloreactive CD4+ T cells from a mixed lymphocyte reaction culture, taken before transplantation. Subset noted: CFSE-low proliferating T cells sorted from roughly 6-day pre-transplant mixed lymphocyte reaction (GvH or HvG direction). The receptors stem from a human patient who was an organ donor for intestinal transplantation.

V and J are TRBV6-5 and TRBJ2-3; D call uncertain. CDR3 length equals 14 residues. The V end lost 7 bases, the J end lost 2 bases, and 13 bases lay between the germline ends. Looked up from germline, CDR1 is MNHEY and CDR2 is SVGAGI. CDR3 amino acids: CASNLAAPTDTQYF. The CDR3 DNA sequence: TGTGCCAGCAACCTGGCGGCCCCCACAGATACGCAGTATTTT.

This clone was recorded a few times. V usage is TRBV6-4 and J usage is TRBJ1-5; D ambiguous. V lost 0 bases to trimming and J lost 5 bases, with 20 bases between them. The CDR3 extends over 18 amino acids. From germline, CDR1 is MRHNA and CDR2 SNTAGT. This CDR3 is CASSDSRPPRRAHQPQHF. CDR3 nucleotide sequence: TGTGCCAGCAGTGACTCTAGACCTCCCCGGCGGGCCCATCAGCCCCAGCATTTT.

This clone was detected a few times. The rearrangement uses TRBV7-2 and TRBJ2-1; 9 nucleotides align to TRBD2. This CDR3 region has 18 residues. From germline, CDR1 is SGHTA and CDR2 FQGNSA. The trim removed 5 bases at V and 0 bases at J, leaving 11 bases unmatched. The chain's CDR3 is CASSRTGTSWSSYNEQFF. The CDR3 DNA follows: TGTGCCAGCAGCCGTACCGGGACTAGCTGGAGCTCCTACAATGAGCAGTTCTTC.

This clone ranks as medium-sized. V usage is TRBV4-1 and J usage is TRBJ1-2; TRBD1 aligns across 9 bases. The V gene end was trimmed by 5 bases and the J gene end by 5 bases; junction bases not matched to a gene: 6. The CDR3 totals 14 residues. In germline, CDR1 is MGHRA, CDR2 YSYEKL. In nucleotides, the CDR3 is TGCGCCAGCAGCTCACCCGGGACAGGGTATGGCTACACCTTC. This translates into CASSSPGTGYGYTF.

The rearrangement joins TRBV30 to TRBJ2-5; tentative D call: TRBD2 (6 bases). V was cut by 1 base and J by 5 bases, with 8 bases left in between. The CDR3 consists of 12 residues. Per germline, CDR1 GTSNPN and CDR2 SVGIG (reference sequence). The CDR3 coding sequence is TGTGCCTGGAGTGCGGGGGACGAGACCCAGTACTTC. It is translated as CAWSAGDETQYF. The whole variable domain, filled in from reference TRBV30 and TRBJ2-5, reads SQTIHQWPATLVQPVGSPLSLECTVEGTSNPNLYWYRQAAGRGLQLLFYSVGIGQISSEVPQNLSASRPQDRQFILSSKKLLLSDSGFYLCAWSAGDETQYFGPGTRLLVL.

The rearrangement uses TRBV5-1 and TRBJ1-3, with a possible D match to TRBD1 (5 bases). The CDR3 has 15 residues. Per the germline V gene, CDR1 is SGHRS and CDR2 is YFSETQ. Trimming cost V 4 bases and J 0 bases, with 11 bases left between them. The CDR3: CASSLGLRSGNTIYF. The CDR3 coding sequence is TGCGCCAGCAGCCTGGGACTCCGCTCTGGAAACACCATATATTTT.

This clone was counted a few times. The chain combines TRBV5-4 with TRBJ2-7; 8 nucleotides match TRBD2. Germline V gene lookup returns CDR1 SGHNT and CDR2 YYREEE (reference sequence). Unmatched junction bases numbered 13, after V lost 0 bases and J lost 2 bases. This CDR3 comprises 18 residues. CDR3 nucleotide sequence: TGTGCCAGCAGCTTGGACGGTAGCGGGACCTGGAGGCCCTACGAGCAGTACTTC. This gives the protein CASSLDGSGTWRPYEQYF.

In this sample, this clone turned up a few times. V is TRBV7-9 and J is TRBJ2-7; TRBD1 agrees at 9 bases. CDR3 size: 15 residues. The germline V gene has CDR1 SEHNR and CDR2 FQNEAQ (reference sequence). V gave up 10 bases and J gave up 1 base; unmatched junction bases: 11. For the CDR3, the DNA is TGTGCCATCCGGATTCCGGGACAGGGATCCTACGAGCAGTACTTC. It codes for CAIRIPGQGSYEQYF.

By share, this clone ranks as medium-sized. Written as DNA, the CDR3 is TGTGCCAGCAGCGTAGTTTCTTCAGATACGCAGTATTTT. Translation: CASSVVSSDTQYF. V gene TRBV9 combines with J gene TRBJ2-3; D gene unclear. CDR3 size: 13 residues. The ends were cut back, 0 bases at V and 4 bases at J, with 6 bases in the middle. CDR1 is SGDLS and CDR2 is YYNGEE in the germline V gene.

This clone was observed a few times. The chain employs TRBV18 and TRBJ2-5; 8 positions agree with TRBD2. Looked up from germline, CDR1 is KGHSH and CDR2 is LQKENI. The CDR3 length is 15 residues. The V segment lost 6 bases and the J segment 3 bases; nucleotides outside the gene matches: 9. DNA for the CDR3: TGTGCCAGCTCTCCCCCCGGGGGGGCTAAAGAGACCCAGTACTTC. Residues: CASSPPGGAKETQYF.

The chain joins TRBV30 to TRBJ1-4, with no clear D. This CDR3 region has 15 residues. Germline V gene data show CDR1 as GTSNPN and CDR2 as SVGIG (reference sequence). V dropped 0 bases and J dropped 3 bases, with 11 bases sitting between them. The CDR3 is CAWSVDRRANEKLFF. DNA for the CDR3: TGTGCCTGGAGTGTAGACCGGCGGGCTAATGAAAAACTGTTTTTT.

In this sample, this clone turned up a few times. This chain uses TRBV7-2 with TRBJ1-1; D is perhaps TRBD1 (5 bases). The CDR3 has 13 amino acids. Germline loops: CDR1 SGHTA, CDR2 FQGNSA. Trimming pared 1 base from V and 4 bases from J, leaving 7 bases between. CDR3 amino acids: CASSLDQGTEAFF. The CDR3 nucleotides read TGTGCCAGCAGCTTAGATCAGGGCACTGAAGCTTTCTTT.

This clone appeared a few times. This chain uses TRBV5-4 with TRBJ1-2, with D unclear. Trimming removed 2 bases from V and 2 bases from J, with 7 bases in between. Germline loops: CDR1 SGHNT, CDR2 YYREEE (reference sequence). The CDR3 sequence is 13 residues long. The CDR3 is CASSFLQNYGYTF. The CDR3, as DNA: TGTGCCAGCAGCTTTTTACAGAACTATGGCTACACCTTC.

V is TRBV7-3 and J is TRBJ2-2; no clear D. This CDR3 has 13 residues. Germline CDR1 SGHTA, CDR2 FQGTGA. Trimming removed 5 bases at V and 6 bases at J, with 10 bases between. The CDR3 reads CASSPSRAGELFF. CDR3 nucleotide sequence: TGTGCCAGCAGCCCTTCTCGGGCCGGGGAGCTGTTTTTT. The complete variable domain, with remaining parts taken from reference TRBV7-3 and TRBJ2-2, reads GAGVSQTPSNKVTEKGKYVELRCDPISGHTALYWYRQSLGQGPEFLIYFQGTGAADDSGLPNDRFFAVRPEGSVSTLKIQRTERGDSAVYLCASSPSRAGELFFGEGSRLTVL.

This clone was observed a few times. The junction does not match germline at one end; this may be a read error. The CDR3 spells CASSLDRGGEQFF. The CDR3 bases are TGTGCTAGCAGCTTGGACAGGGGGGGTGAGCAGTTCTTC. The chain couples TRBV7-7 to TRBJ2-1, with 10 nucleotides matching TRBD1. The CDR3 contains 13 residues. Germline CDR1 is SSHAT and CDR2 is FNYEAQ (reference sequence).

In this sample, this clone turned up a few times. The chain couples TRBV19 to TRBJ1-2; D uncertain. This CDR3 contains 15 residues. Looked up from germline, CDR1 is LNHDA and CDR2 is SQIVND (reference sequence). Trimming removed 5 bases at V and 1 base at J, with 14 bases between. As DNA, the CDR3 is TGTGCCAGTAGTCCCCAAAGCCGGGTTAACTATGGCTACACCTTC. Translating it yields CASSPQSRVNYGYTF.

This chain joins TRBV7-2 and TRBJ2-2, with TRBD2 identical over 9 bases. CDR1 and CDR2 (germline): SGHTA, FQGNSA. With V trimmed by 2 bases and J by 3 bases, 10 bases remained unmatched. This CDR3 is built from 18 residues. CDR3 sequence: CASSLPRYVAGDTGELFF. The CDR3 DNA follows: TGTGCCAGCAGCTTACCGCGATATGTAGCGGGGGACACCGGGGAGCTGTTTTTT.

There are a few counts of this clone. The chain has TRBV7-2 and TRBJ2-7, with 7 bases identical to TRBD2. The CDR3 consists of 14 residues. J was trimmed by 7 bases and V by 1 base; bases with no gene match: 7. The germline CDR1 and CDR2 sequences are SGHTA and FQGNSA. The CDR3 spells CASSLVHGRGEQYF. The CDR3 DNA follows: TGTGCCAGCAGCTTAGTCCACGGGCGGGGGGAGCAGTACTTC.

In its sample, this clone is medium-sized. The rearrangement joins TRBV6-1 to TRBJ1-5; 9 nucleotides align to TRBD1. V shed 5 bases, J shed 6 bases, and the junction held 5 bases outside the gene matches. The CDR3 length is 14 residues. The germline V gene encodes CDR1 MNHNS and CDR2 SASEGT. CDR3 coding DNA: TGTGCCAGCAGTCGGACAGGGGCAGGTCAGCCCCAGCATTTT. It specifies CASSRTGAGQPQHF.

This clone was counted between two and nine times. The chain uses TRBV15 and TRBJ2-5, with 7 bases identical to TRBD2. This CDR3 is built from 15 residues. Germline V CDR1 and CDR2: LNHNV, YYDKDF (reference sequence). Unmatched junction bases numbered 9, after V lost 3 bases and J lost 5 bases. CDR3 in amino acids: CATSRARLGGETQYF. The CDR3 DNA follows: TGTGCCACCAGCAGGGCCCGCTTGGGGGGGGAGACCCAGTACTTC.

The chain carries TRBV4-2 and TRBJ2-3, with 11 bases aligning to TRBD2. J lost 4 bases, V lost 1 base, and 13 bases had no gene match. This CDR3 spans 19 amino acids. Germline assignment: CDR1 LGHNA and CDR2 YNFKEQ. This CDR3 reads CASSQGLAGYGFRADTQYF. The CDR3 DNA reads as TGTGCCAGCAGCCAAGGACTAGCGGGGTACGGTTTTCGCGCAGATACGCAGTATTTT.

This chain links TRBV6-5 with TRBJ2-7; maybe TRBD1 (6 bases). Germline-derived CDR1 and CDR2 are MNHEY and SVGAGI. V shed 4 bases and J shed 4 bases, with 8 bases lying between them. The CDR3 covers 12 residues. This CDR3 is CASSSRGYEQYF. The CDR3 region has the DNA TGTGCCAGCAGTTCCAGGGGATACGAGCAGTACTTC.

The chain recombines TRBV27 with TRBJ1-4, with TRBD1 as a possible D gene (6 bases). The ends were cut back, 5 bases at V and 0 bases at J, with 7 bases in the middle. CDR1 is MNHEY, CDR2 SMNVEV, per germline (reference sequence). The CDR3 has 14 residues. The CDR3 loop is CASSTGTTNEKLFF. For the CDR3, the DNA is TGTGCCAGCAGTACAGGGACAACTAATGAAAAACTGTTTTTT.

The V gene is TRBV5-4, the J gene TRBJ2-5; 8 nucleotides agree with TRBD1. V lost 3 bases to trimming and J lost 3 bases; unmatched junction nucleotides: 4. The CDR3 consists of 14 residues. Germline values: CDR1 SGHNT, CDR2 YYREEE (reference sequence). CDR3 nucleotides: TGTGCCAGCAGCTGGAGGGACAGGAAAGAGACCCAGTACTTC. Amino acids: CASSWRDRKETQYF.

The rearrangement links TRBV5-1 to TRBJ1-2, with D tentatively TRBD1 (5 bases). V lost 0 bases and J lost 1, with 7 bases in between. Germline V lookup: CDR1 SGHRS, CDR2 YFSETQ. The CDR3 contains 14 residues. CDR3 coding DNA: TGCGCCAGCAGCTTGGGACAGTTTAACTATGGCTACACCTTC. Translating gives CASSLGQFNYGYTF.

By proportion, this clone is medium-sized. The V gene is TRBV7-2, the J gene TRBJ2-3, with TRBD1 identical over 10 bases. There are 14 residues in the CDR3. The J segment lost 5 bases and the V segment lost 1 base, leaving 0 bases of the junction unmatched. CDR1 SGHTA and CDR2 FQGNSA come from the germline V gene. DNA of the CDR3: TGTGCCAGCAGCTTAGGGACAGGGGGAGATACGCAGTATTTT. Encoded protein: CASSLGTGGDTQYF.

By sample share, this clone is medium-sized (0.01 to 0.1%). The chain combines TRBV7-3 with TRBJ2-2; D is unresolved. V lost 5 bases and J lost 2, with 9 bases in between. This CDR3 has 14 amino acids. In germline, CDR1 is SGHTA, CDR2 FQGTGA. The CDR3 coding sequence is TGTGCCAGCAGCGCCTATAGTAACACCGGGGAGCTGTTTTTT. Translated, it gives CASSAYSNTGELFF.

The genes are TRBV30 and TRBJ2-1, with D maybe TRBD1 (6 bases). The germline gives CDR1 GTSNPN, CDR2 SVGIG (reference sequence). The ends were cut back, 0 bases at V and 2 bases at J, with 11 bases in the middle. CDR3 length: 15 residues. The CDR3 bases are TGTGCCTGGAGTGTTCCGACAGGTGCCTACAATGAGCAGTTCTTC. The encoded protein is CAWSVPTGAYNEQFF. Together with reference TRBV30 and TRBJ2-1, the CDR3 gives the full variable domain: SQTIHQWPATLVQPVGSPLSLECTVEGTSNPNLYWYRQAAGRGLQLLFYSVGIGQISSEVPQNLSASRPQDRQFILSSKKLLLSDSGFYLCAWSVPTGAYNEQFFGPGTRLTVL.